The 7 T cell receptor beta chains in this list originate from one sample, sequenced in a study of beta chain features in type 1 diabetes. These receptors' antigens are unknown. The isolated RNA, all of it, was reverse transcribed, so expressed TCRB transcripts were what got sequenced. Clones were sequenced by immunoSEQ multiplex PCR, and TCRdb holds only the in-frame ones, with some missing. The profile shows about 700,000 clones, roughly an eighth of them singletons. Regarding the study as a whole: Among all four CD4+ subsets, Type 1 diabetes patients had TCRB CDR3s that were moderately but significantly shorter.

The sequenced sample was naive CD4+ T cells from blood. These receptors were obtained from a man between 18 and 35 years old with type 1 diabetes.

This clone showed up just a few times. The V call is TRBV2, the J call TRBJ2-5; 14 bases are shared with TRBD2. V shed 5 bases, J shed 8 bases, and the junction held 13 bases outside the gene matches. This CDR3 region has 17 residues. Germline-derived CDR1 and CDR2 are SNHLY and FYNNEI. CDR3 sequence: CASSSKTSGGAVFTQYF. The CDR3 nucleotides are TGTGCCAGCAGTTCTAAGACTAGCGGGGGGGCGGTCTTCACCCAGTACTTC.

This clone was picked up a small number of times. The chain carries TRBV5-1 and TRBJ1-2; TRBD1 agrees at 8 bases. The ends lost 4 bases at V and 4 bases at J; junction bases unmatched: 3. Germline V lookup: CDR1 SGHRS, CDR2 YFSETQ. The CDR3 is 13 amino acids. The CDR3, as DNA: TGCGCCAGCAGCGATGGACAGGGCTATGGCTACACCTTC. It codes for CASSDGQGYGYTF.

The table lists this clone with a few counts. J is TRBJ1-1 and V is TRBV5-1; D not certain. In germline, CDR1 is SGHRS, CDR2 YFSETQ. The V and J ends lost 4 bases and 8 bases respectively, with 15 bases between them. The CDR3 consists of 13 residues. CDR3 nucleotide sequence: TGCGCCAGCAGCCGTCCGGGAGCGAAAGAAGCTTTCTTT. Protein: CASSRPGAKEAFF.

A few counts support this clone. This chain uses TRBV29-1 with TRBJ2-6, with D maybe TRBD2 (6 bases). The CDR3 extends over 15 amino acids. V lost 3 bases and J lost 4, with 13 bases in between. Germline-derived CDR1 and CDR2 are SQVTM and ANQGSEA. CDR3 region: CSVDGAGSGANVLTF. The CDR3 nucleotides are TGCAGCGTTGACGGCGCGGGGTCCGGGGCCAACGTCCTGACTTTC.

The chain couples TRBV28 to TRBJ2-5; D is unclear. V lost 5 bases, J lost 4 bases, and 14 bases lay in between. CDR1 and CDR2 from the germline V gene are MDHEN and SYDVKM. The CDR3 totals 14 residues. CDR3 region: CASSIPAPGETQYF. The CDR3 DNA reads TGTGCCAGCAGTATTCCGGCCCCGGGAGAGACCCAGTACTTC.

This clone was found a few times. This CDR3 reads CASSVTSGGPTDTQYF. The CDR3 DNA sequence: TGTGCCAGCAGCGTGACTAGCGGGGGTCCTACAGATACGCAGTATTTT. The V gene is TRBV9, the J gene TRBJ2-3; 12 bases fit TRBD2. V dropped 2 bases and J dropped 3; count of bases not matched to a gene: 4. The germline V gene encodes CDR1 SGDLS and CDR2 YYNGEE. The CDR3 has 16 residues.

This clone was seen more than once but under ten times. The chain uses TRBV7-9 and TRBJ1-2; unclear D gene. Germline V lookup: CDR1 SEHNR, CDR2 FQNEAQ (reference sequence). Trimming left V 3 bases short and J 2 bases short, with 10 bases between. The CDR3 has 14 amino acids. The CDR3 DNA is TGTGCCAGCAGCTTCGGGTCTTTCAACTATGGCTACACCTTC. Protein product: CASSFGSFNYGYTF.